This T cell receptor (beta chain) was sequenced in a study of human T cells and chemical hapten exposure. Overall study context: Among samples, TCR yields varied mainly because of small differences in pooled library volume.

The CDR3 is made up of 13 amino acids. Germline-derived CDR1 and CDR2 are SGHNT and YYREEE (reference sequence). The germline V and J ends were trimmed by 0 bases and 6 bases, with 7 bases remaining between them. Single cDNA molecules in the library carried unique molecular identifiers attached during preparation. Original data processing: Samples had a median of around 94,000 TCRs, ranging roughly 20,000 to 690,600. TCRdb fed the 5' RACE reads into MiXCR, producing one record per CDR3 protein. The V and J calls were determined by TCRdb, not by the authors. The data contain about 81,000 distinct CDR3 sequences, more than 7% of them singletons. Whole blood, unfractionated, served as the material for total RNA extraction.

The V call is TRBV5-4, the J call TRBJ2-1; D is possibly TRBD1 or TRBD2 (5 bases each). The sequence was obtained from a male donor in good health. The CDR3 DNA follows: TGTGCCAGCAGCTTGGTTGGGGGCAATGAGCAGTTCTTC. Translating it yields CASSLVGGNEQFF.